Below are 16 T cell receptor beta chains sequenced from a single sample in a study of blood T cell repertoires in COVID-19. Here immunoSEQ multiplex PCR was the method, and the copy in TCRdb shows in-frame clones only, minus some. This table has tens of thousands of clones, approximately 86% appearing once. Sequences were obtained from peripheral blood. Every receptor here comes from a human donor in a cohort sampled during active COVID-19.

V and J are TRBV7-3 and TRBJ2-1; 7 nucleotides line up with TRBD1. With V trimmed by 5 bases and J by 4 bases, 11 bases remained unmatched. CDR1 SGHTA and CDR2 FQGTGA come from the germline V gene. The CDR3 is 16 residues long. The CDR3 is CASSEGAPGRYNEQFF. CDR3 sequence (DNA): TGTGCCAGCAGCGAGGGGGCCCCGGGACGTTACAATGAGCAGTTCTTC. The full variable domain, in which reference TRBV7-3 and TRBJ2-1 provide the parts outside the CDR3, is GAGVSQTPSNKVTEKGKYVELRCDPISGHTALYWYRQSLGQGPEFLIYFQGTGAADDSGLPNDRFFAVRPEGSVSTLKIQRTERGDSAVYLCASSEGAPGRYNEQFFGPGTRLTVL.

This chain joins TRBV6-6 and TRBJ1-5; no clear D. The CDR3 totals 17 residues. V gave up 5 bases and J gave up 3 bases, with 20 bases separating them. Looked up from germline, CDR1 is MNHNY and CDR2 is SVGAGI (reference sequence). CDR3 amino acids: CASSQTSNTFFNQPQHF. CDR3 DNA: TGTGCCAGCAGTCAGACAAGCAATACCTTTTTCAATCAGCCCCAGCATTTT.

The CDR3 bases are TGCAGTGCTAGTGAACTAGCGATACACCCCTACGAGCAGTACTTC. Translated, it gives CSASELAIHPYEQYF. The chain has TRBV20-1 and TRBJ2-7; TRBD2 matches at 7 bases. In germline, CDR1 is DFQATT, CDR2 SNEGSKA (reference sequence). This CDR3 region has 15 residues. Losses at the gene ends were 3 bases for V and 2 bases for J; bases not matched to a gene: 10.

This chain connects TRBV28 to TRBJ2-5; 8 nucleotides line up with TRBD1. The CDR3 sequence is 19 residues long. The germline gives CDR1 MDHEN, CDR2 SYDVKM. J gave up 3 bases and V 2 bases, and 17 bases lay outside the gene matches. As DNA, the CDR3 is TGTGCCAGCAGTTTACGCGGACAGGGAAGATTTTCCCAAAAAGAGACCCAGTACTTC. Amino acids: CASSLRGQGRFSQKETQYF.

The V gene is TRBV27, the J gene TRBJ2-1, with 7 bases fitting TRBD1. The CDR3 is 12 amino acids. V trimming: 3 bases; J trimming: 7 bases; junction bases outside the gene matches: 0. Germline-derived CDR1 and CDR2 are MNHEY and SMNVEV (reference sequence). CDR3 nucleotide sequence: TGTGCCAGCAGTTTCAGGGGGAATGAGCAGTTCTTC. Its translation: CASSFRGNEQFF.

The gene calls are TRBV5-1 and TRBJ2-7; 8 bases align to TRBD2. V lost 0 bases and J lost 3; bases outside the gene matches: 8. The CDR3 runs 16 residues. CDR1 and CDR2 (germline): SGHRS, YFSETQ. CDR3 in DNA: TGCGCCAGCAGCTTGGCCGGGCTAGCGGGCGGCTACGAGCAGTACTTC. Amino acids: CASSLAGLAGGYEQYF.

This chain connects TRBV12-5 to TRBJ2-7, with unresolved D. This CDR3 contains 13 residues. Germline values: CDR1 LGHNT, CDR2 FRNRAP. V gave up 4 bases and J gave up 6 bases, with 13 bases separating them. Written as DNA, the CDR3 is TGTGCTAGTGGTTCCTCTCCCGGTCCCGAGCAGTACTTC. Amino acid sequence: CASGSSPGPEQYF.

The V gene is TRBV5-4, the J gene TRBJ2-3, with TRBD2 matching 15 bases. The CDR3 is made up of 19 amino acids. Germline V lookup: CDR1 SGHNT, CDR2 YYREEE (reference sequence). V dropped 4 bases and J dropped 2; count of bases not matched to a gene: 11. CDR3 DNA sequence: TGTGCCAGCAGCGAGCCGGGACTAGCGGGGGGTCAGGTCACAGATACGCAGTATTTT. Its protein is CASSEPGLAGGQVTDTQYF.

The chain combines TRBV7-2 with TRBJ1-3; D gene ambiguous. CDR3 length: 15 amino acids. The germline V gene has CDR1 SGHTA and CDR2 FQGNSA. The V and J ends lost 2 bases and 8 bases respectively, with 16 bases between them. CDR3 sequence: CASSLRPIPGDTIYF. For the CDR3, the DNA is TGTGCCAGCAGCTTACGGCCGATTCCCGGGGACACCATATATTTT. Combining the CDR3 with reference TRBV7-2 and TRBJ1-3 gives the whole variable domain GAGVSQSPSNKVTEKGKDVELRCDPISGHTALYWYRQSLGQGLEFLIYFQGNSAPDKSGLPSDRFSAERTGGSVSTLTIQRTQQEDSAVYLCASSLRPIPGDTIYFGEGSWLTVV.

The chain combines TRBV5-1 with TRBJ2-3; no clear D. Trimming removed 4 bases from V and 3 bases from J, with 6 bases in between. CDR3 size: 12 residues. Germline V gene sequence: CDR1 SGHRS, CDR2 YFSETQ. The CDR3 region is CASSPSTDTQYF. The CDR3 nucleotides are TGCGCCAGCAGCCCCTCGACAGATACGCAGTATTTT.

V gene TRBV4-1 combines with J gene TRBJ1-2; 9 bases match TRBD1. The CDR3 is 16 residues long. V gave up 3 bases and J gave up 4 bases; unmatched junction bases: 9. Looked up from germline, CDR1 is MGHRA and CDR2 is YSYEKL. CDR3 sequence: CASSHGSGTGFYGYTF. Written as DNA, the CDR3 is TGCGCCAGCAGCCACGGTTCCGGGACAGGGTTCTATGGCTACACCTTC.

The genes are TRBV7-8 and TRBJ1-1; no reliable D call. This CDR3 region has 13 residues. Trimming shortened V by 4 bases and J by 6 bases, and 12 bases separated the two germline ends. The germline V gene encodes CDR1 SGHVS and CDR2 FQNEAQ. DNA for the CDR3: TGTGCCAGCAGCTCCGGGAGAACGGCTGAAGCTTTCTTT. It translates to CASSSGRTAEAFF. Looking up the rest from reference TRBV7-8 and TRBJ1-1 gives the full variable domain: GAGVSQSPRYKVAKRGQDVALRCDPISGHVSLFWYQQALGQGPEFLTYFQNEAQLDKSGLPSDRFFAERPEGSVSTLKIQRTQQEDSAVYLCASSSGRTAEAFFGQGTRLTVV.

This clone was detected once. Written as DNA, the CDR3 is TGTGCCAGCAGCCCGGGACAGGGAGAGACCCAGTACTTC. Amino acid sequence: CASSPGQGETQYF. J is TRBJ2-5 and V is TRBV11-2, with 9 bases identical to TRBD1. The V and J ends lost 5 bases and 4 bases, in that order; junction bases with no gene match: 2. CDR1 is SGHAT and CDR2 is FQNNGV in the germline V gene. The CDR3 totals 13 residues.

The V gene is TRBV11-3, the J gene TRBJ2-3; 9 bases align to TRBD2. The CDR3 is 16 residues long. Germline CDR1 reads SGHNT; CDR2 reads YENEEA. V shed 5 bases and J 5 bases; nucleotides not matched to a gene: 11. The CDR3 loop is CASSPRGRGGQDTQYF. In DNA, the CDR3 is TGTGCCAGCAGCCCACGGGGGCGGGGGGGCCAAGATACGCAGTATTTT.

The CDR3 spells CASSSQGARGNTIYF. The CDR3 DNA follows: TGTGCCAGCAGCTCTCAAGGGGCGCGGGGAAACACCATATATTTT. J is TRBJ1-3 and V is TRBV5-8; perhaps TRBD1 as D (5 bases). CDR1 is SGHTS, CDR2 YDEGEE, per germline. Trimming left V 3 bases short and J 4 bases short, with 14 bases between. The CDR3 has 15 amino acids.

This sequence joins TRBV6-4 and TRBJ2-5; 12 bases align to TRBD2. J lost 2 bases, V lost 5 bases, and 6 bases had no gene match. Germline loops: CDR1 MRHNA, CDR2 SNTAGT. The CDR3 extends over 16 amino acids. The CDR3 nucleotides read TGTGCCAGCAGTCCGACCGGGACTAGCGGGCAAGAGACCCAGTACTTC. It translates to CASSPTGTSGQETQYF.